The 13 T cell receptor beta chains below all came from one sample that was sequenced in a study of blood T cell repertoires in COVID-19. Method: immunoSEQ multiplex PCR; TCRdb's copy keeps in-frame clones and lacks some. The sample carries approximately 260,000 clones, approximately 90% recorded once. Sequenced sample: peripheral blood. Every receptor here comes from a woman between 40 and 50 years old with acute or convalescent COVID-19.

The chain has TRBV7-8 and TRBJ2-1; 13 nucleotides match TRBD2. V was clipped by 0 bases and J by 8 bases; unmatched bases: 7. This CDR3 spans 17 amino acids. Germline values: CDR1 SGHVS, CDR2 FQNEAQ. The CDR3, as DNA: TGTGCCAGCAGCTTAGCGACGATGGGACTAGCGGGGTATGAGCAGTTCTTC. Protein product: CASSLATMGLAGYEQFF.

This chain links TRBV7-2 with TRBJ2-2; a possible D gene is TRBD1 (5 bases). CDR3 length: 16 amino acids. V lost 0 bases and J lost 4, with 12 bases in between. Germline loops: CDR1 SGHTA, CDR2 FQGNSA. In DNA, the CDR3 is TGTGCCAGCAGCTTAGCGCAGGGAAGGGGCACCGGGGAGCTGTTTTTT. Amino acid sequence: CASSLAQGRGTGELFF.

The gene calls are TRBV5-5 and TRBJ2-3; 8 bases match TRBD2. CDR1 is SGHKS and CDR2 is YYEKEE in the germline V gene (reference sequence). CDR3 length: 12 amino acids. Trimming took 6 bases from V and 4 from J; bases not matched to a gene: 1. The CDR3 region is CASIGGADTQYF. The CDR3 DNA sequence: TGTGCCAGCATCGGGGGGGCAGATACGCAGTATTTT.

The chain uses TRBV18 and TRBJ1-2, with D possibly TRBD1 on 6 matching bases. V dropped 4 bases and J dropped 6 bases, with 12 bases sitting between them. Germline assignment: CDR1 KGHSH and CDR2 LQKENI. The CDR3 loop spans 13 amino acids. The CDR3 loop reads CASSLRDTDGYTF. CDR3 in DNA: TGTGCCAGCTCACTCCGGGACACAGATGGCTACACCTTC.

For the CDR3, the DNA is TGTGCCAGCAGCTTCGGGAGGGGAAGTTATGGCTACACCTTC. Translated, it gives CASSFGRGSYGYTF. This chain links TRBV13 with TRBJ1-2; D possibly corresponds to TRBD1 (5 bases). Germline V lookup: CDR1 PRHDT, CDR2 FYEKMQ (reference sequence). The CDR3 is made up of 14 amino acids. Trimming stripped 3 bases from V and 5 bases from J, with 13 bases between.

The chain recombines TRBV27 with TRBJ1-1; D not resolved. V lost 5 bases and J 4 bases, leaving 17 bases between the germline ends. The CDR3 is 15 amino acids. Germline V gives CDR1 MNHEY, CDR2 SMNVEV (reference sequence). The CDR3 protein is CASSPTSASVTEAFF. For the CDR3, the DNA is TGTGCCAGCAGTCCTACGTCGGCGAGCGTCACTGAAGCTTTCTTT.

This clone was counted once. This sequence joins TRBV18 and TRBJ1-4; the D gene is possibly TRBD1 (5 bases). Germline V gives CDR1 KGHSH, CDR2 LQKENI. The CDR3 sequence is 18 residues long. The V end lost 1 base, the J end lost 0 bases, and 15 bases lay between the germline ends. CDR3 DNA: TGTGCCAGCTCACCACGGGCCTTACAGGCCCCAACTAATGAAAAACTGTTTTTT. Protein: CASSPRALQAPTNEKLFF.

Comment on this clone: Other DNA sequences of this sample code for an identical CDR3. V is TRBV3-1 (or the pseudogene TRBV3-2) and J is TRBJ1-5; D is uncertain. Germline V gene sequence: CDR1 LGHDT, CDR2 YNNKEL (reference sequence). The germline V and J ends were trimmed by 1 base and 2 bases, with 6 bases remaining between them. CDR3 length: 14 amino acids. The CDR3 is CASSQGRGNQPQHF. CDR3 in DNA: TGTGCCAGCAGCCAAGGTCGTGGCAATCAGCCCCAGCATTTT.

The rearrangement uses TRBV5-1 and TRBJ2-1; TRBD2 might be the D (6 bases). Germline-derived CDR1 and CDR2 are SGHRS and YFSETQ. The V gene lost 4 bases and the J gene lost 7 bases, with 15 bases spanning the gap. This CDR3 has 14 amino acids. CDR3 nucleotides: TGCGCCAGCAGCGGGGGAGGCTCTGGTAATGAGCAGTTCTTC. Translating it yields CASSGGGSGNEQFF. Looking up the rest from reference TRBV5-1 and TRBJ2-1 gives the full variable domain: KAGVTQTPRYLIKTRGQQVTLSCSPISGHRSVSWYQQTPGQGLQFLFEYFSETQRNKGNFPGRFSGRQFSNSRSEMNVSTLELGDSALYLCASSGGGSGNEQFFGPGTRLTVL.

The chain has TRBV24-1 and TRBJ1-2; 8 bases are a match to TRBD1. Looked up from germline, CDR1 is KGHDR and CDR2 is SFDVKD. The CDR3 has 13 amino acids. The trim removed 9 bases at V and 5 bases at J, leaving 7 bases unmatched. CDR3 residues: CATWTGLPYGYTF. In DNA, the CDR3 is TGTGCCACCTGGACAGGGCTCCCTTATGGCTACACCTTC.

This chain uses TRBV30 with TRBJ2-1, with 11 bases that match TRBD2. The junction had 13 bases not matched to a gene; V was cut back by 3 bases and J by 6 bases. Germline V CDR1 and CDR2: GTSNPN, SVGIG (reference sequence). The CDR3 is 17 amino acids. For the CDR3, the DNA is TGTGCCTGGAGCTCAAGCGTTAGCGGGGGGGCCGCCAATGAGCAGTTCTTC. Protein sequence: CAWSSSVSGGAANEQFF.

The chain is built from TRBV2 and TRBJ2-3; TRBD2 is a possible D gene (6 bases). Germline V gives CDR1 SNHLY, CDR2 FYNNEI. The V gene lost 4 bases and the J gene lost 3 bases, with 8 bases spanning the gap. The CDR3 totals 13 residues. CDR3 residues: CASSVGGTDTQYF. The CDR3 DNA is TGTGCCAGCAGTGTTGGGGGGACAGATACGCAGTATTTT.

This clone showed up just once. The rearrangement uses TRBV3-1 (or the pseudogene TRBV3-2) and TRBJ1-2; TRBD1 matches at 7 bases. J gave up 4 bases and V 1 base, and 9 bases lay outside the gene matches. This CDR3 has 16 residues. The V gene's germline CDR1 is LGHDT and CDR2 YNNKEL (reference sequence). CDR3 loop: CASSQAFLTGSYGYTF. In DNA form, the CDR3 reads TGTGCCAGCAGCCAAGCTTTTCTGACAGGGAGCTATGGCTACACCTTC.